A single sample is the source of the 25 T cell receptor beta chains below, sequenced in a study of blood T cell repertoires in COVID-19. Using immunoSEQ multiplex PCR, the repertoire was profiled, and TCRdb retains in-frame clones only, with some absent. The sample lists 250,000 to 350,000 clones, roughly 89% occurring once. The material sequenced was PBMCs or T cells enriched from blood (not recorded which). The origin of the receptors is a woman aged 18-29 years with acute COVID-19.

The rearrangement links TRBV27 to TRBJ2-1; D is possibly TRBD2 (6 bases). V was trimmed by 5 bases and J by 3 bases, leaving 14 bases between them. The CDR3 totals 15 residues. Germline values: CDR1 MNHEY, CDR2 SMNVEV (reference sequence). CDR3 in amino acids: CASSLRESHYNEQFF. The CDR3 nucleotides read TGTGCCAGCAGTCTCCGGGAGTCGCACTACAATGAGCAGTTCTTC.

As concerns this clone: The sample carries other DNA sequences with the same CDR3. The chain uses TRBV7-3 and TRBJ1-1; D is unclear. Trimming shortened V by 2 bases and J by 1 base, and 5 bases separated the two germline ends. The CDR3 is 13 amino acids. The germline gives CDR1 SGHTA, CDR2 FQGTGA. The CDR3 bases are TGTGCCAGCAGCTTATCAGGGAACACTGAAGCTTTCTTT. Translation: CASSLSGNTEAFF.

The gene calls are TRBV27 and TRBJ1-4; D gene uncertain. Germline V gene data show CDR1 as MNHEY and CDR2 as SMNVEV (reference sequence). There are 17 residues in the CDR3. V was pared by 0 bases and J by 0 bases, with 11 bases between. DNA of the CDR3: TGTGCCAGCAGTTTATCGTCCAGGTTTGCAACTAATGAAAAACTGTTTTTT. Protein sequence: CASSLSSRFATNEKLFF.

This sequence joins TRBV19 and TRBJ1-5; weak D call: TRBD1 (5 bases). Germline V gene data show CDR1 as LNHDA and CDR2 as SQIVND (reference sequence). V was clipped by 6 bases and J by 0 bases, with 12 bases between them. The CDR3 consists of 15 residues. The CDR3: CASRQQANSNQPQHF. CDR3 in DNA: TGTGCCAGTAGACAACAGGCCAATAGCAATCAGCCCCAGCATTTT.

V gene TRBV27 combines with J gene TRBJ2-5, with TRBD2 identical over 7 bases. The V gene's germline CDR1 is MNHEY and CDR2 SMNVEV (reference sequence). The CDR3 spans 13 residues. The V gene end was trimmed by 5 bases and the J gene end by 9 bases; junction bases not matched to a gene: 9. The CDR3 DNA is TGTGCCAGCAGTCCTGGACTAGGGAAGGCCCAGTACTTC. Translated, it gives CASSPGLGKAQYF.

The chain uses TRBV7-9 and TRBJ1-4, with D perhaps matching TRBD1 (6 bases). The ends were cut back, 5 bases at V and 3 bases at J, with 10 bases in the middle. CDR1 and CDR2 (germline): SEHNR, FQNEAQ (reference sequence). The CDR3 has 14 residues. CDR3 bases: TGTGCCAGCAGCCAACAGGGATCTAATGAAAAACTGTTTTTT. Protein sequence: CASSQQGSNEKLFF.

The V and J genes are TRBV7-8 and TRBJ2-7, with TRBD2 identical over 16 bases. Unmatched junction bases numbered 16, after V lost 5 bases and J lost 6 bases. Germline CDR1 SGHVS, CDR2 FQNEAQ. The CDR3 runs to 19 residues. The CDR3: CASSPRGTSGRVSRFEQYF. The CDR3 region has the DNA TGTGCCAGCAGCCCTCGGGGGACTAGCGGGAGGGTTTCTCGCTTCGAGCAGTACTTC. The variable domain in full, with the rest retrieved from reference TRBV7-8 and TRBJ2-7, is GAGVSQSPRYKVAKRGQDVALRCDPISGHVSLFWYQQALGQGPEFLTYFQNEAQLDKSGLPSDRFFAERPEGSVSTLKIQRTQQEDSAVYLCASSPRGTSGRVSRFEQYFGPGTRLTVT.

Only one count was recorded for this clone. This CDR3 is CASSWDGIRQTDSDTQYF. The CDR3 DNA is TGTGCCAGCAGTTGGGATGGGATCAGACAGACAGATTCGGATACGCAGTATTTT. This chain connects TRBV28 to TRBJ2-3; D perhaps matches TRBD1 (5 bases). This CDR3 is 18 amino acids long. CDR1 and CDR2 from the germline V gene are MDHEN and SYDVKM. Trimming pared 4 bases from V and 6 bases from J, leaving 26 bases between.

The genes are TRBV29-1 and TRBJ2-2, with unresolved D. The germline V and J ends were trimmed by 4 bases and 1 base, with 10 bases remaining between them. From germline, CDR1 is SQVTM and CDR2 ANQGSEA. CDR3 length: 14 amino acids. CDR3 amino acids: CSVVNSWNTGELFF. The CDR3, as DNA: TGCAGCGTTGTGAACAGTTGGAACACCGGGGAGCTGTTTTTT.

The V and J genes are TRBV2 and TRBJ2-1, with TRBD2 as a possible D gene (5 bases). CDR1 and CDR2 from the germline V gene are SNHLY and FYNNEI. The CDR3 totals 16 residues. Trimming removed 1 base from V and 0 bases from J, with 10 bases in between. The CDR3 region has the DNA TGTGCCAGCAGTGAAGATACGGGGAGCTCCTACAATGAGCAGTTCTTC. Protein: CASSEDTGSSYNEQFF.

DNA of the CDR3: TGTGCCAGTTCGCAAACAGGTTACAATGAGCAGTTCTTC. Translating gives CASSQTGYNEQFF. The chain recombines TRBV19 with TRBJ2-1, with TRBD1 as a possible D gene (5 bases). V lost 8 bases to trimming and J lost 4 bases, with 12 bases between them. This CDR3 region has 13 residues. The germline gives CDR1 LNHDA, CDR2 SQIVND (reference sequence).

This clone has only one observation. V gene TRBV7-9 combines with J gene TRBJ1-4; D is unresolved. V was cut by 2 bases and J by 0 bases, with 10 bases left in between. This CDR3 is built from 16 residues. Germline assignment: CDR1 SEHNR and CDR2 FQNEAQ (reference sequence). The CDR3 loop is CASSLPRGTTNEKLFF. In DNA form, the CDR3 reads TGTGCCAGCAGCTTACCCCGGGGAACAACTAATGAAAAACTGTTTTTT.

The chain carries TRBV23-1 and TRBJ2-2, with TRBD1 as a possible D gene (5 bases). TRBV23-1 is given ORF status, its function remaining uncertain. V was cut by 0 bases and J by 1 base, with 6 bases left in between. The CDR3 totals 15 residues. The DNA of the CDR3 is TGCGCCAGCAGTCAATCAAGGGGGAACACCGGGGAGCTGTTTTTT. Protein: CASSQSRGNTGELFF.

As to this clone: The same CDR3 can be traced to other DNA sequences in this sample. J is TRBJ2-2 and V is TRBV9; D call uncertain. This CDR3 has 16 amino acids. Trimming cost V 0 bases and J 0 bases, with 9 bases left between them. Germline CDR1 SGDLS, CDR2 YYNGEE. CDR3 DNA sequence: TGTGCCAGCAGCGTAGGAGGCGGCACGAACACCGGGGAGCTGTTTTTT. Translation: CASSVGGGTNTGELFF.

This clone was found once. The chain uses TRBV11-3 and TRBJ2-1, with 7 bases lining up with TRBD2. Germline lookup yields CDR1 SGHNT and CDR2 YENEEA. This CDR3 is 16 amino acids long. V dropped 0 bases and J dropped 2; count of bases not matched to a gene: 4. CDR3 amino acids: CASSLEGGSPYNEQFF. CDR3 nucleotide sequence: TGTGCCAGCAGCTTAGAGGGCGGGAGCCCCTACAATGAGCAGTTCTTC.

Here the CDR3 reads CASSPNPDAIHGYTF. The CDR3 DNA is TGTGCCAGCTCACCGAACCCAGATGCCATCCATGGCTACACCTTC. The V call is TRBV18, the J call TRBJ1-2; unclear D gene. Germline V gene lookup returns CDR1 KGHSH and CDR2 LQKENI. The V end lost 3 bases, the J end lost 6 bases, and 17 bases lay between the germline ends. The CDR3 runs to 15 residues.

The rearrangement links TRBV6-5 to TRBJ2-7; TRBD1 matches at 10 bases. Losses at the gene ends were 6 bases for V and 5 bases for J; bases not matched to a gene: 4. The CDR3 has 13 residues. CDR1 is MNHEY and CDR2 is SVGAGI in the germline V gene. For the CDR3, the DNA is TGTGCCAGCAGCAGACAGGGGGCCGACGAGCAGTACTTC. Protein product: CASSRQGADEQYF.

This clone was detected only once. The chain links TRBV11-3 to TRBJ2-5; D unclear. CDR1 and CDR2 from the germline V gene are SGHNT and YENEEA. The CDR3 is 14 amino acids. Trimming cost V 0 bases and J 5 bases, with 10 bases left between them. The CDR3 DNA is TGTGCCAGCAGCTTAGATCGGTTTTCGGAGACCCAGTACTTC. Translating it yields CASSLDRFSETQYF.

This chain links TRBV19 with TRBJ1-5, with 8 bases matching TRBD1. The CDR3 runs to 16 residues. Per the germline V gene, CDR1 is LNHDA and CDR2 is SQIVND (reference sequence). Trimming at V came to 4 bases and at J to 2 bases, leaving 7 bases not matched to a gene. This CDR3 reads CASSTQGARGNQPQHF. CDR3 DNA: TGTGCCAGTAGTACGCAGGGGGCTCGGGGCAATCAGCCCCAGCATTTT.

The chain recombines TRBV28 with TRBJ1-2, with D possibly matching TRBD1 (6 bases). V was cut by 4 bases and J by 7 bases, with 10 bases left in between. Germline V gene lookup returns CDR1 MDHEN and CDR2 SYDVKM. The CDR3 spans 12 residues. The CDR3 nucleotides are TGTGCCAGCAGTTCAGGGGTGTCTGGCTACACCTTC. It specifies CASSSGVSGYTF.

The V call is TRBV7-3, the J call TRBJ2-3; TRBD2 is a possible D gene (5 bases). CDR1 is SGHTA, CDR2 FQGTGA, per germline. Between the trimmed V and J ends, which lost 1 base and 1 base, there was a span of 6 bases. CDR3 length equals 14 residues. CDR3 coding DNA: TGTGCCAGCAGCTTAAGTAGCGGCACAGATACGCAGTATTTT. Encoded protein: CASSLSSGTDTQYF.

V usage is TRBV27 and J usage is TRBJ1-6; 7 bases are shared with TRBD1. The V gene end was trimmed by 11 bases and the J gene end by 3 bases; junction bases not matched to a gene: 4. The CDR3 covers 13 residues. CDR1 is MNHEY and CDR2 is SMNVEV in the germline V gene (reference sequence). CDR3 protein: CACRDSYNSPLHF. The DNA of the CDR3 is TGTGCCTGCCGGGACAGCTATAATTCACCCCTCCACTTT.

The chain joins TRBV4-1 to TRBJ2-1; tentatively, D is TRBD2 (5 bases). Per the germline V gene, CDR1 is MGHRA and CDR2 is YSYEKL. The length of the CDR3 is 14 residues. Trimming shortened V by 0 bases and J by 4 bases, and 7 bases separated the two germline ends. Written as DNA, the CDR3 is TGCGCCAGCAGCCAAGAGCGGGTGTACAATGAGCAGTTCTTC. It yields the protein CASSQERVYNEQFF.

This sequence joins TRBV6-6 and TRBJ2-7; a possible D gene is TRBD2 (6 bases). V shed 8 bases and J shed 2 bases, with 10 bases lying between them. The CDR3 length is 12 residues. Per the germline V gene, CDR1 is MNHNY and CDR2 is SVGAGI (reference sequence). The CDR3 nucleotides read TGTGCCAGCGGCGGGGTAGCCTACGAGCAGTACTTC. Its translation is CASGGVAYEQYF.

CDR3 sequence (DNA): TGTGCCAGCAGTTATCGGCAGGGAAATGGCTACACCTTC. Translating gives CASSYRQGNGYTF. This chain links TRBV6-5 with TRBJ1-2; perhaps TRBD1 as D (5 bases). CDR3 length: 13 residues. V dropped 3 bases and J dropped 6 bases, with 11 bases sitting between them. Per the germline V gene, CDR1 is MNHEY and CDR2 is SVGAGI.